This TCR beta chain was sequenced for a study of CD8+ T cells in alopecia areata. RNA was isolated and reverse transcribed to cDNA, the sequencing template. Measured with immunoSEQ multiplex PCR; TCRdb has only the in-frame clones, and not every one. The sample yields under 65,000 clones, around 47% seen once. Germline CDR1 and CDR2: MNHEY and SVGAGI. V dropped 1 base and J dropped 0 bases, with 10 bases sitting between them. The CDR3 runs 15 residues. The chain is built from TRBV6-5 and TRBJ2-7; a possible D gene is TRBD2 (5 bases). This receptor was identified in a human donor with alopecia areata. Sequenced material: NKG2D-low CD8+ T cells sorted from blood. Here the CDR3 reads CASSYFAGDSYEQYF. As DNA, the CDR3 is TGTGCCAGCAGTTACTTTGCGGGTGACTCCTACGAGCAGTACTTC.